Following are 17 T cell receptor beta chains from one sample sequenced in a study of read filtering for tumor transcriptome and immune sequencing. This library used about 400 ng RNA and molecular barcoded adaptors spanning alpha/delta and beta/gamma chains. TCRdb re-analysed the reads in MiXCR, keeping a single row per CDR3 protein. The sample contains under 35,000 distinct CDR3 sequences, less than 20% of which appear only once. Material: a population of CD138-negative cells sorted from bone marrow. These receptors were collected from a donor at least 40 years old with multiple myeloma.

The sample holds many counts of this clonotype. The V call is TRBV6-1, the J call TRBJ2-3; the D gene is possibly TRBD1 (8 bases). Trimming cost V 8 bases and J 2 bases, with 20 bases left between them. The CDR3 totals 16 residues. CDR1 and CDR2 from the germline V gene are MNHNS and SASEGT. The CDR3: CASVRQGTTFTDTQYF. CDR3 DNA sequence: TGTGCCAGCGTAAGACAGGGGACTACATTCACAGATACGCAGTATTTT.

This clonotype was counted at least ten times. The J gene is TRBJ2-5, the V gene TRBV27, with D uncertain. The V end was cut by 5 bases, the J end by 3 bases, with 10 bases between. Germline V CDR1 and CDR2: MNHEY, SMNVEV (reference sequence). CDR3 size: 13 residues. CDR3 bases: TGTGCCAGCAGTCCTACACTAAAAGAGACCCAGTACTTC. As protein: CASSPTLKETQYF.

With respect to this clonotype: This may be a read error, as it is one base from a much larger clone. The J gene is TRBJ1-1, the V gene TRBV19; D gene uncertain. This CDR3 contains 14 residues. Germline V gives CDR1 LNHDA, CDR2 SQIVND (reference sequence). The CDR3 here is CANSPLLGNTEAFF. The CDR3 nucleotides read TGTGCCAATAGTCCCCTATTGGGAAACACTGAAGCTTTCTTT. Full variable domain (rest looked up from reference TRBV19 and TRBJ1-1): DGGITQSPKYLFRKEGQNVTLSCEQNLNHDAMYWYRQDPGQGLRLIYYSQIVNDFQKGDIAEGYSVSREKKESFPLTVTSAQKNPTAFYLCANSPLLGNTEAFFGQGTRLTVV.

At least ten counts were recorded for this clonotype. The chain has TRBV7-2 and TRBJ1-3; D gene ambiguous. The CDR3 is 14 residues long. Deletions cut 1 base from V and 4 bases from J, with 8 bases between. Germline V gene data show CDR1 as SGHTA and CDR2 as FQGNSA. The CDR3 DNA reads TGTGCCAGCAGCTTAGGAGTCGCCGGAAACACCATATATTTT. Protein sequence: CASSLGVAGNTIYF.

This clonotype occurred many times. The J gene is TRBJ2-7, the V gene TRBV3-1; D is undetermined. V lost 1 base, J lost 7 bases, and 8 bases lay in between. The CDR3 sequence is 12 residues long. Germline V gene data show CDR1 as LGHDT and CDR2 as YNNKEL (reference sequence). The CDR3 nucleotides read TGTGCCAGCAGCCAAGTCGGGCTAGAGCAGTACTTC. Translated, it gives CASSQVGLEQYF.

This clonotype was recorded a few times. This chain joins TRBV28 and TRBJ2-3; tentative D call: TRBD2 (5 bases). V gave up 2 bases and J gave up 5 bases, with 17 bases separating them. This CDR3 has 16 residues. CDR1 is MDHEN, CDR2 SYDVKM, per germline. CDR3 coding DNA: TGTGCCAGCAGTTTAAATGTACGGGATAGAGGAGATACGCAGTATTTT. Amino acid sequence: CASSLNVRDRGDTQYF.

This clonotype was recorded at least ten times. This rearrangement joins TRBV6-1 to TRBJ2-5; 10 nucleotides agree with TRBD2. The CDR3 is made up of 16 amino acids. Germline V gene sequence: CDR1 MNHNS, CDR2 SASEGT. J was trimmed by 1 base and V by 0 bases; bases with no gene match: 2. CDR3 in amino acids: CASSEAPSGSQETQYF. CDR3 nucleotide sequence: TGTGCCAGCAGTGAAGCGCCTAGCGGGAGCCAAGAGACCCAGTACTTC.

There are a few counts of this clonotype. This may be a read error, as it is one base from a much larger clone. The chain combines TRBV9 with TRBJ2-3; 12 bases match TRBD2. Germline V gene data show CDR1 as SGDLS and CDR2 as YYNGEE. This CDR3 has 16 residues. CDR3 coding DNA: TGTGCCAGCAGCGTATCTAGCGGGGGGGCTGGAGATATGCAGTATTTT. The encoded protein is CASSVSSGGAGDMQYF.

On this clonotype itself: The conserved phenylalanine or tryptophan normally closing the CDR3 is absent here, so this likely arose from a read error. The chain recombines TRBV5-1 with TRBJ2-6; D not certain. Trimming cost V 3 bases and J 0 bases, with 13 bases left between them. The CDR3 loop spans 17 amino acids. Germline V gene lookup returns CDR1 SGHRS and CDR2 YFSETQ. DNA of the CDR3: TGCGCCAGCAGCTGGAGTAGTGAGAGCTCTGGGGCCAACGTCCTGACTTCC. It encodes CASSWSSESSGANVLTS.

This clonotype occurred many times. The chain is built from TRBV7-2 and TRBJ2-5; 14 bases agree with TRBD2. Germline CDR1 SGHTA, CDR2 FQGNSA. This CDR3 is built from 18 residues. V lost 5 bases, J lost 1 base, and 9 bases stayed unmatched. The CDR3 DNA reads TGTGCCAGCAGCCAGAGCAGACTAGCGGGGGGGTTCCAAGAGACCCAGTACTTC. Its protein is CASSQSRLAGGFQETQYF. Full variable domain (outside the CDR3, taken from reference TRBV7-2 and TRBJ2-5): GAGVSQSPSNKVTEKGKDVELRCDPISGHTALYWYRQSLGQGLEFLIYFQGNSAPDKSGLPSDRFSAERTGGSVSTLTIQRTQQEDSAVYLCASSQSRLAGGFQETQYFGPGTRLLVL.

This clonotype was seen ten or more times. The chain carries TRBV20-1 and TRBJ2-5; D is uncertain. Trimming stripped 7 bases from V and 5 bases from J, with 14 bases between. CDR3 length equals 12 residues. Looked up from germline, CDR1 is DFQATT and CDR2 is SNEGSKA (reference sequence). The CDR3, as DNA: TGCAGTGAAGAGGCCCACGGGGAGACCCAGTACTTC. It encodes CSEEAHGETQYF.

This clonotype was observed many times. CDR3 nucleotide sequence: TGTGCCAGCAGACCGGGACTAGCGGAGCAAGGGGGGGCGCAGTATTTT. Residues: CASRPGLAEQGGAQYF. The rearrangement uses TRBV5-4 and TRBJ2-3; 11 bases agree with TRBD2. The ends lost 5 bases at V and 10 bases at J; junction bases unmatched: 15. From germline, CDR1 is SGHNT and CDR2 YYREEE (reference sequence). The CDR3 covers 16 residues.

With regard to this clonotype: A much larger clone is a single base away; this may be a read error. The chain carries TRBV7-9 and TRBJ1-2; the D is unclear. CDR1 is SEHNR and CDR2 is FQNEAQ in the germline V gene (reference sequence). The CDR3 consists of 12 residues. The CDR3 nucleotides read TGTGCCAGCAGCTTAGTGCACCGGTCCTATTTCTTC. This translates into CASSLVHRSYFF.

The sample holds many counts of this clonotype. The chain uses TRBV7-2 and TRBJ2-3; D not resolved. Trimming pared 4 bases from V and 0 bases from J, leaving 11 bases between. Germline V gives CDR1 SGHTA, CDR2 FQGNSA. CDR3 size: 15 residues. The CDR3 bases are TGTGCCAGCAGCTCAACTCGACTTAGCACAGATACGCAGTATTTT. It codes for CASSSTRLSTDTQYF.

This clonotype was counted ten times or more. This rearrangement joins TRBV20-1 to TRBJ2-5, with unresolved D. This CDR3 has 16 residues. CDR1 is DFQATT and CDR2 is SNEGSKA in the germline V gene (reference sequence). V was cut by 0 bases and J by 4 bases, with 18 bases left in between. CDR3 in DNA: TGCAGTGCTAGAGATTACTCCGATAATACGGGAGAGACCCAGTACTTC. Protein product: CSARDYSDNTGETQYF.

This chain joins TRBV20-1 and TRBJ2-5; a possible D gene is TRBD1 (5 bases). The V end lost 7 bases, the J end lost 2 bases, and 17 bases lay between the germline ends. CDR3 length: 14 amino acids. Germline V gives CDR1 DFQATT, CDR2 SNEGSKA (reference sequence). This CDR3 is CSVLSRGIQETQYF. DNA of the CDR3: TGCAGTGTACTCAGTAGGGGCATTCAAGAGACCCAGTACTTC.

This clonotype was observed many times. The CDR3 is CASSPGPGIHTGELFF. The DNA of the CDR3 is TGTGCCAGCAGCCCCGGTCCGGGGATCCACACCGGGGAGCTGTTTTTT. V and J are TRBV4-2 and TRBJ2-2; tentatively, D is TRBD2 (5 bases). Germline assignment: CDR1 LGHNA and CDR2 YNFKEQ. V lost 4 bases and J lost 3, with 15 bases in between. The CDR3 sequence is 16 residues long.